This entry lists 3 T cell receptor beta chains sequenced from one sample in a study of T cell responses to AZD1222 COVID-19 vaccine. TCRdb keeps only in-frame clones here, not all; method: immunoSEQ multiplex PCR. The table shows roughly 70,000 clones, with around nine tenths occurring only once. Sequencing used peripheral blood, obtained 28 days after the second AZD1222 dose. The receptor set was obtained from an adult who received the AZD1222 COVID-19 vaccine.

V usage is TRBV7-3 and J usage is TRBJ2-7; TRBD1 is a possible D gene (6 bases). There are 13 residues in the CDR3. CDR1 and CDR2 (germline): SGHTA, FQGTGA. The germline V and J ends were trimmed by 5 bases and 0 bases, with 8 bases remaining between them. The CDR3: CASSRDTSYEQYF. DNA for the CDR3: TGTGCCAGCAGCCGGGACACCTCCTACGAGCAGTACTTC. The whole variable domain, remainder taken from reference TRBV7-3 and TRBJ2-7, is GAGVSQTPSNKVTEKGKYVELRCDPISGHTALYWYRQSLGQGPEFLIYFQGTGAADDSGLPNDRFFAVRPEGSVSTLKIQRTERGDSAVYLCASSRDTSYEQYFGPGTRLTVT.

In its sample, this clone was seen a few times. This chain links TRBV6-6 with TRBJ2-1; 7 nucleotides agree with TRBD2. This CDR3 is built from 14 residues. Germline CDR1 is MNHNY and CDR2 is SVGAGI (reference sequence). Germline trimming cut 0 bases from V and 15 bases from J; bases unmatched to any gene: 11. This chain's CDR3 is CASSYSTSGKEGFF. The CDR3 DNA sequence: TGTGCCAGCAGTTACTCGACCAGCGGGAAAGAGGGGTTCTTC.

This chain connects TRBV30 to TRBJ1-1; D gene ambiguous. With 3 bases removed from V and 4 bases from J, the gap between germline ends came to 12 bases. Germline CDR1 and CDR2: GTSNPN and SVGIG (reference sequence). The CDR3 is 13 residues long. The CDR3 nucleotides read TGTGCCTGGAGACGAGGGCAAGGCACTGAAGCTTTCTTT. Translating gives CAWRRGQGTEAFF.